This entry lists 4 T cell receptor beta chains sequenced from one sample in a study of cytomegalovirus exposure and HLA in healthy donors. Use of 60 Vbeta and 13 Jbeta primers characterized the PCR. The repertoire was sequenced with immunoSEQ multiplex PCR; TCRdb's copy has only in-frame clones and lacks some. This table has around 140,000 clones, 8.9% appearing once. The material sequenced was PBMCs. Source of these receptors: a woman in her thirties or forties in good health and CMV-seropositive.

V and J are TRBV6-5 and TRBJ1-6, with 8 positions matching TRBD1. The V and J ends lost 4 bases and 4 bases, in that order; junction bases with no gene match: 3. The CDR3 runs to 15 residues. Looked up from germline, CDR1 is MNHEY and CDR2 is SVGAGI. The CDR3 DNA sequence: TGTGCCAGCAGTTCGGACAGGGATTATAATTCACCCCTCCACTTT. Translating it yields CASSSDRDYNSPLHF.

The rearrangement uses TRBV10-2 and TRBJ1-5, with a tentative D call TRBD1 (6 bases). Trimming cost V 6 bases and J 7 bases, with 13 bases left between them. The CDR3 has 13 residues. In germline, CDR1 is WSHSY, CDR2 SAAADI. The CDR3 loop is CASSTGLWQPQHF. DNA for the CDR3: TGCGCCAGCAGCACAGGGTTGTGGCAGCCCCAGCATTTT.

This clone was seen more than once but under ten times. This chain connects TRBV23-1 to TRBJ1-5; D call uncertain. TRBV23-1 is given ORF status, its function remaining uncertain. CDR3 length: 13 residues. V lost 5 bases and J lost 9, with 14 bases in between. The CDR3 loop reads CASSLREDGPQHF. The CDR3 DNA reads TGCGCCAGCAGTTTAAGGGAGGATGGGCCCCAGCATTTT.

The chain joins TRBV5-4 to TRBJ2-5; 11 bases align to TRBD2. Trimming took 2 bases from V and 5 from J; bases not matched to a gene: 14. The germline gives CDR1 SGHNT, CDR2 YYREEE (reference sequence). The CDR3 extends over 18 amino acids. CDR3 residues: CASSFFGASGGIVETQYF. As DNA, the CDR3 is TGTGCCAGCAGCTTCTTCGGAGCTAGCGGGGGGATCGTCGAGACCCAGTACTTC.